A single T cell receptor beta chain is shown here with its context. Some clones are missing from TCRdb's copy, which holds only in-frame ones; the method was immunoSEQ multiplex PCR. The table has over 65,000 clones, approximately 91% seen once. The data were obtained in a study of control samples from healthy donors and cancer patients. The V end was cut by 4 bases, the J end by 3 bases, with 14 bases between. CDR3 length: 15 amino acids. CDR1 SGHRS and CDR2 YFSETQ come from the germline V gene. This sequence originates from a woman between 45 and 65 years old with colorectal cancer. Material for sequencing was PBMCs. The chain employs TRBV5-1 and TRBJ1-5, with D perhaps matching TRBD1 (5 bases). CDR3 amino acids: CASSRSGTDNQPQHF. The CDR3 DNA reads TGCGCCAGCAGCCGAAGCGGGACTGACAATCAGCCCCAGCATTTT.